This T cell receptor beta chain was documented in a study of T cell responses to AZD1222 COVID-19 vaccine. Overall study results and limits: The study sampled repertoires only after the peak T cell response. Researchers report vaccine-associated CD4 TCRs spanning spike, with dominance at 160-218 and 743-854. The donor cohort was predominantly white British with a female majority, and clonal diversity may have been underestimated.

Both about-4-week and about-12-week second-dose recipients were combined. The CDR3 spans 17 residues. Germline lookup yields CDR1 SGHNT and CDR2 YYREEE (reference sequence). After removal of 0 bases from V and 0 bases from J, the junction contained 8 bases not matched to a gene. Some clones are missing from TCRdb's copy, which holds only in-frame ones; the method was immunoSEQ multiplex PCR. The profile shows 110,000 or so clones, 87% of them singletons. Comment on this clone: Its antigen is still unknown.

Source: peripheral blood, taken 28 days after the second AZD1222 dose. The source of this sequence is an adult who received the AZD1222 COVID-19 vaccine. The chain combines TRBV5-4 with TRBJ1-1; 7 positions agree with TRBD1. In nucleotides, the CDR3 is TGTGCCAGCAGCTTGGGCCGTCGAGGGGGCATGAACACTGAAGCTTTCTTT. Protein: CASSLGRRGGMNTEAFF.